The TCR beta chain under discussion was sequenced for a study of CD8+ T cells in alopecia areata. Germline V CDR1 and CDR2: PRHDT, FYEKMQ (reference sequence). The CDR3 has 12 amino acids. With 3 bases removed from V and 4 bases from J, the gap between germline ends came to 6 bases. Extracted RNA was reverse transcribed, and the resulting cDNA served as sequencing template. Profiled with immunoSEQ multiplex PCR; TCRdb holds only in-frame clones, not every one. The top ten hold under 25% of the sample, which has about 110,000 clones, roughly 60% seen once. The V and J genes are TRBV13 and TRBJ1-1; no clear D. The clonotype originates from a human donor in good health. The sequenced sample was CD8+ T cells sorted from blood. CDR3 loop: CASSLRGTEAFF. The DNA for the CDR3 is TGTGCCAGCAGCTTGAGAGGCACTGAAGCTTTCTTT.